Shown below are 21 T cell receptor beta chains from a single sample sequenced in a study of blood T cells in healthy people across ages (dated by TCRdb to between 2015 and 2017). Libraries were made using 5' RACE. The instrument given in TCRdb is Illumina HiSeq 2500. The second PCR ran for about 6 to 11 cycles and used a J-beta primer mix along with a sample-barcoded 5' primer. TCRdb redid the processing of the public reads, applying fastp at Q25 and MiXCR, and retained in-frame beta chains. Here each entry gathers all rows of one CDR3 protein and keeps the most common genes and DNA. This sample lists about 900,000 distinct CDR3 sequences; about 48% were detected once. Of the sample, around 15% falls within the top ten clones. Sequences were obtained from blood. The origin of the receptors is a man aged 25 to 40 in good health.

This clonotype has only a few counts. This chain joins TRBV4-1 and TRBJ1-2; D gene uncertain. The CDR3 runs 14 residues. Germline CDR1 MGHRA, CDR2 YSYEKL. The V end was cut by 0 bases, the J end by 4 bases, with 9 bases between. The CDR3 DNA follows: TGCGCCAGCAGCCAAGATCTCGTGAGCTATGGCTACACCTTC. Its translation: CASSQDLVSYGYTF.

The V gene is TRBV27, the J gene TRBJ2-5; the D gene could be TRBD1 or TRBD2 (5 bases each). Gene TRBJ2-7 matches the end of the DNA better, so the J call may be wrong. The CDR3 has 19 amino acids. Germline assignment: CDR1 MNHEY and CDR2 SMNVEV (reference sequence). As DNA, the CDR3 is TGTGCCAGCAGTCGTGAATGGAGGACACAAATATCGAAGGTTTACGAGCAGTACTTC. Protein product: CASSREWRTQISKVYEQYF.

This clonotype has a single count. The rearrangement links TRBV28 to TRBJ2-7; 7 bases match TRBD1. The DNA end is a closer match to TRBJ2-5, so the J assignment may be wrong. This CDR3 contains 15 residues. Per germline, CDR1 MDHEN and CDR2 SYDVKM. The CDR3 loop reads CASSSQQGYGKTQYF. The CDR3 DNA reads TGTGCCAGCAGTTCGCAACAGGGGTACGGGAAGACCCAGTACTTC.

The rearrangement uses TRBV20-1 and TRBJ2-7; a weak D match, TRBD1 (6 bases). CDR1 and CDR2 from the germline V gene are DFQATT and SNEGSKA (reference sequence). This CDR3 spans 14 amino acids. Trimming shortened V by 6 bases and J by 0 bases, and 15 bases separated the two germline ends. CDR3 sequence: CSAIRDTSSYEQYF. The CDR3, as DNA: TGCAGTGCCATCCGGGACACGAGCTCCTACGAGCAGTACTTC.

The CDR3 sequence: CSAPRLEGPEQYF. DNA for the CDR3: TGCAGTGCTCCCCGACTAGAGGGGCCCGAGCAGTACTTC. This chain joins TRBV20-1 and TRBJ2-7, with a possible D match to TRBD2 (6 bases). V gave up 5 bases and J gave up 6 bases, with 17 bases separating them. This CDR3 has 13 residues. The V gene's germline CDR1 is DFQATT and CDR2 SNEGSKA (reference sequence).

The genes are TRBV29-1 and TRBJ2-3; D gene uncertain. The CDR3 consists of 12 residues. Trimming left V 5 bases short and J 4 bases short, with 10 bases between. From germline, CDR1 is SQVTM and CDR2 ANQGSEA. CDR3 in amino acids: CSVSRLSDTQYF. The DNA for the CDR3 is TGCAGCGTTTCGCGACTTTCAGATACGCAGTATTTT.

The J gene is TRBJ2-7, the V gene TRBV6-5; 8 nucleotides agree with TRBD2. The trim removed 2 bases at V and 7 bases at J, leaving 10 bases unmatched. This CDR3 is 15 amino acids long. Germline V gene lookup returns CDR1 MNHEY and CDR2 SVGAGI. CDR3 amino acids: CASSYSGGQGDEQYF. The CDR3 DNA reads as TGTGCCAGCAGTTACAGCGGGGGACAAGGAGATGAGCAGTACTTC.

J is TRBJ2-5 and V is TRBV20-1; TRBD1 agrees at 11 bases. Germline CDR1 reads DFQATT; CDR2 reads SNEGSKA (reference sequence). CDR3 length: 14 residues. The ends lost 5 bases at V and 3 bases at J; junction bases unmatched: 5. The CDR3 DNA is TGCAGTGCTCGGACAGGGGGCGCGGAAGAGACCCAGTACTTC. This translates into CSARTGGAEETQYF.

The gene calls are TRBV20-1 and TRBJ1-1; D possibly corresponds to TRBD1 (6 bases). The V end lost 0 bases, the J end lost 8 bases, and 16 bases lay between the germline ends. CDR1 and CDR2 (germline): DFQATT, SNEGSKA (reference sequence). The CDR3 is 14 residues long. This chain's CDR3 is CSARDPLLQGEAFF. The CDR3 coding sequence is TGCAGTGCTAGAGATCCCCTCCTACAGGGAGAAGCTTTCTTT.

The table lists this clonotype with a few counts. The CDR3 region is CAISEARTGYGYTF. The CDR3 region has the DNA TGTGCCATCAGTGAGGCGAGGACAGGCTATGGCTACACCTTC. J is TRBJ1-2 and V is TRBV10-3; 7 bases line up with TRBD1. V lost 2 bases and J lost 4; bases outside the gene matches: 4. The CDR3 has 14 residues. Germline V gene sequence: CDR1 ENHRY, CDR2 SYGVKD.

This clonotype was counted a few times. CDR3 sequence (DNA): TGCAGCGTTGATGGCCAGTCCTATGGCTACACCTTC. Encoded protein: CSVDGQSYGYTF. The chain uses TRBV29-1 and TRBJ1-2; no definite D call. V lost 3 bases, J lost 4 bases, and 9 bases lay in between. This CDR3 region has 12 residues. Germline V gives CDR1 SQVTM, CDR2 ANQGSEA.

V usage is TRBV7-2 and J usage is TRBJ2-3; TRBD1 might be the D (6 bases). The CDR3 contains 14 residues. Trimming stripped 5 bases from V and 0 bases from J, with 9 bases between. CDR1 and CDR2 from the germline V gene are SGHTA and FQGNSA. This CDR3 is CASSDRRSTDTQYF. The CDR3 DNA reads as TGTGCCAGCAGCGACAGGCGGAGCACAGATACGCAGTATTTT.

The chain is built from TRBV4-1 and TRBJ2-7, with D possibly matching TRBD1 (5 bases). Germline CDR1 MGHRA, CDR2 YSYEKL. Trimming removed 0 bases from V and 3 bases from J, with 9 bases in between. This CDR3 is 14 amino acids long. Here the CDR3 reads CASSQEGELYEQYF. Here the CDR3 DNA reads TGCGCCAGCAGCCAAGAAGGGGAACTCTACGAGCAGTACTTC.

The table lists this clonotype with a count of one. The chain carries TRBV5-1 and TRBJ1-1, with 11 nucleotides matching TRBD1. The germline CDR1 and CDR2 sequences are SGHRS and YFSETQ. CDR3 length equals 14 residues. V was clipped by 3 bases and J by 6 bases; unmatched bases: 4. CDR3 DNA: TGCGCCAGCAGCTCGGGACAGGGGGTACCTGAAGCTTTCTTT. This translates into CASSSGQGVPEAFF.

V usage is TRBV6-2 or TRBV6-3 and J usage is TRBJ1-5; D is unresolved. CDR1 MNHEY and CDR2 SVGEGT come from the germline V gene. V lost 4 bases and J 4 bases, leaving 11 bases between the germline ends. The CDR3 is made up of 14 amino acids. DNA of the CDR3: TGTGCCAGCAGTTCCGCGGGGAGGAATCAGCCCCAGCATTTT. The encoded protein is CASSSAGRNQPQHF.

CDR3 in amino acids: CASSLDLPKTYREQFF. CDR3 DNA sequence: TGTGCCAGCAGCTTGGATTTGCCAAAAACGTATCGGGAGCAGTTCTTC. This chain joins TRBV5-5 and TRBJ2-1, with unresolved D. V shed 0 bases and J shed 10 bases, with 20 bases lying between them. The length of the CDR3 is 16 residues. The germline V gene has CDR1 SGHKS and CDR2 YYEKEE (reference sequence).

This clonotype was seen only a few times. The chain uses TRBV11-1 and TRBJ2-1, with a weak D call TRBD2 (6 bases). Germline CDR1 is SGHAT and CDR2 is FQDESV (reference sequence). Trimming removed 3 bases at V and 8 bases at J, with 11 bases between. CDR3 length equals 13 residues. The CDR3: CASSFRREHEQFF. The CDR3 nucleotides are TGTGCCAGCAGCTTCCGGAGGGAGCATGAGCAGTTCTTC.

This clonotype showed up just a few times. A read error is possible here, since a much larger clone lies one base away. J is TRBJ2-7 and V is TRBV27, with 10 bases aligning to TRBD1. Trimming took 7 bases from V and 5 from J; bases not matched to a gene: 8. CDR1 and CDR2 from the germline V gene are MNHEY and SMNVEV (reference sequence). The CDR3 covers 14 residues. CDR3 amino acids: CASTSVGQGHEQYF. The CDR3 nucleotides are TGTGCCAGCACTTCCGTGGGACAGGGGCACGAGCAGTACTTC.

The rearrangement links TRBV11-3 to TRBJ2-7; D remains unclear. The end of the DNA fits TRBJ2-5 better, so the J call may be wrong. Germline V CDR1 and CDR2: SGHNT, YENEEA. This CDR3 has 16 residues. The CDR3 nucleotides are TGTGCCAGCACCTCAGTGTTGTCTTCCCGTGGGGAGACCCAGTACTTC. Translating it yields CASTSVLSSRGETQYF.

The table lists this clonotype with a few counts. The V gene is TRBV27, the J gene TRBJ1-1; D gene unclear. There are 13 residues in the CDR3. V dropped 4 bases and J dropped 7 bases, with 13 bases sitting between them. CDR1 and CDR2 from the germline V gene are MNHEY and SMNVEV (reference sequence). This CDR3 reads CASSSIGPLEAFF. CDR3 bases: TGTGCCAGCAGTTCTATCGGGCCGCTTGAAGCTTTCTTT.

In this sample, this clonotype turned up once. The V and J genes are TRBV3-1 and TRBJ2-5; possibly TRBD1 or TRBD2 for D (5 bases each). CDR1 is LGHDT and CDR2 is YNNKEL in the germline V gene (reference sequence). V dropped 4 bases and J dropped 11 bases, with 23 bases sitting between them. The CDR3 runs 15 residues. CDR3 sequence (DNA): TGTGCCAGCAGCCCGTTGGCAGGGACCTACAATGAGCAGTACTTC. It is translated as CASSPLAGTYNEQYF.